In its sample, the clone carrying this T cell receptor beta chain was seen once. Germline loops: CDR1 SGHRS, CDR2 YFSETQ. The CDR3 has 17 amino acids. Trimming took 6 bases from V and 1 from J, leaving 22 bases between them. This record comes from a study of shared T cell receptors in the human thymus. Method: immunoSEQ multiplex PCR; TCRdb's copy keeps in-frame clones and lacks some. The sample holds about 660,000 clones; about 90% are singletons and the top ten take 0.0094%. This sample was also put to use in a study of human thymus T cells. That report adds: Corrective cardiac surgery supplied the resected thymus tissue. Related research found strongly overlapping thymic repertoires in unrelated individuals.

Input material: thymocytes. The chain couples TRBV5-1 to TRBJ1-1; perhaps TRBD1 as D (6 bases). The origin of this receptor is a boy younger than two with a congenital heart defect. The DNA for the CDR3 is TGCGCCAGCACCCCCAGAGTATGGACAGACTCGAACACTGAAGCTTTCTTT. It is translated as CASTPRVWTDSNTEAFF.